A single T cell receptor (beta chain) is shown here with its context. The antigen it binds to is not known. Base qualities are not provided; no much larger clone lies one nucleotide away. First-strand cDNA was synthesized with Superscript III and a set of TRAV- and TRBV-specific primers, covering both TCRalpha and TCRbeta chains. TCRs were amplified with Phusion for around 18 PCR cycles, with a constant-region primer paired with the adapter attached to the V primers. Amplification of the isolated mRNA was done with the MessageAmp II aRNA Amplification Kit, which involved a roughly 15-hour in vitro transcription at 37 degrees C. mRNA for TCR sequencing was isolated with the Dynabeads mRNA DIRECT Purification Kit. A second approximately 25-cycle Phusion PCR added indexed Illumina adapters, and products were purified with AMPure XP beads. Per the original workflow: Using custom Perl scripts, TCR sequences encoding the same protein were pooled, out-of-frame sequences were removed, and the abundance of each clonotype was computed. TCR sequences supported by only a single read were excluded from analysis. Shannon entropy, Gini index, clonality, richness, and the frequency of TCRs shared between repertoires were included as repertoire metrics. TCRdb trimmed the raw reads at Q25, called clones with MiXCR and kept productive beta chains. Duplicate CDR3 protein sequences are folded into a single record with the most common DNA and genes. The V and J calls and clone size are TCRdb's, not the authors'. For this sample the table gives about 6,600 distinct CDR3 sequences, of which around 50% were detected only once. The biggest ten clones account for roughly 13% of the sample.

The donors came from RACIN, which was a single-arm phase I dose-escalation trial that paired nivolumab and ipilimumab with aspirin, low-dose cyclophosphamide and low-dose radiotherapy. Patients with advanced, TIL-negative solid tumors were considered eligible. This sample is drawn from a study of low-dose radiotherapy and immunotherapy resistance in tumors (dated by TCRdb to the early 2020s). Regarding the study in general: Cohort 1 received 0.5 Gy per fraction every 2 weeks, with a prescribed total PTV dose of 6.5 Gy. Every two weeks, patients got intravenous cyclophosphamide at 200 mg/m2, given one day ahead of each radiation and immunotherapy administration. No randomization into treatment groups was done for the people taking part in the trial. For Cohort 2, the dose was 1 Gy per fraction given every two weeks, adding up to 13 Gy in total across 26 weeks. Eight patients were included in the translational analysis: three from the first dose cohort and the first five from the second dose cohort. Aspirin 300 mg was taken orally once daily by patients for four cycles, starting on cycle 1 day 1. Nivolumab was administered intravenously as a 240 mg flat dose every two weeks, and ipilimumab was administered intravenously at 1 mg/kg every six weeks.

The germline V gene encodes CDR1 LNHDA and CDR2 SQIVND (reference sequence). The CDR3 runs 15 amino acids, cysteine and phenylalanine included. The kept DNA is CDR3 alone, 45 bases in frame from the first base. The junction shows trimming of 5 bases on V and 0 bases on J, plus 11 bases between the germline ends. The chain links TRBV19 with TRBJ2-4; the D gene is unclear. The origin of this receptor is a human donor with advanced metastatic prostate, ovarian, gallbladder or colorectal cancer (not recorded which). This table probably holds off-target reads from a library built for another chain. This receptor has the CDR3 CASSPNVLAKNIQYF. The bases read TGTGCCAGTAGTCCTAATGTATTAGCCAAAAACATTCAGTACTTC. With the portions outside the CDR3 filled from the reference TRBV19 and TRBJ2-4 genes, the complete variable region becomes DGGITQSPKYLFRKEGQNVTLSCEQNLNHDAMYWYRQDPGQGLRLIYYSQIVNDFQKGDIAEGYSVSREKKESFPLTVTSAQKNPTAFYLCASSPNVLAKNIQYFGAGTRLSVL.